The 12 T cell receptor beta chains reported below all come from one sample, sequenced in a study of blood T cell repertoires in COVID-19. Using immunoSEQ multiplex PCR, the repertoire was profiled, and TCRdb retains in-frame clones only, with some absent. The table records roughly 120,000 clones, nearly 85% of them present only once. The sample was peripheral blood. Source of these receptors: a woman aged 45-59 years with acute or convalescent COVID-19.

The chain uses TRBV19 and TRBJ1-2; no clear D gene. The germline V gene encodes CDR1 LNHDA and CDR2 SQIVND (reference sequence). There are 15 residues in the CDR3. Trimming shortened V by 8 bases and J by 5 bases, and 21 bases separated the two germline ends. CDR3 residues: CASLKEGAGFYGYTF. CDR3 DNA sequence: TGTGCCAGTCTTAAGGAGGGCGCAGGATTTTATGGCTACACCTTC. Drawing the rest from reference TRBV19 and TRBJ1-2, the complete variable domain is DGGITQSPKYLFRKEGQNVTLSCEQNLNHDAMYWYRQDPGQGLRLIYYSQIVNDFQKGDIAEGYSVSREKKESFPLTVTSAQKNPTAFYLCASLKEGAGFYGYTFGSGTRLTVV.

This sequence joins TRBV5-1 and TRBJ1-6, with D possibly being TRBD1 (6 bases). Germline V gene lookup returns CDR1 SGHRS and CDR2 YFSETQ. The CDR3 is made up of 15 amino acids. Trimming removed 3 bases from V and 6 bases from J, with 13 bases in between. The CDR3 DNA sequence: TGCGCCAGCAGCTCGTTCGGACAGTCTAATTCACCCCTCCACTTT. The encoded protein is CASSSFGQSNSPLHF.

In this sample, this clone turned up once. This chain links TRBV19 with TRBJ2-7; 8 bases are a match to TRBD1. The CDR3 length is 13 residues. Germline V gene sequence: CDR1 LNHDA, CDR2 SQIVND (reference sequence). J gave up 3 bases and V 3 bases, and 1 base lay outside the gene matches. In nucleotides, the CDR3 is TGTGCCAGTAGTATGGACAGGGACTACGAGCAGTACTTC. It yields the protein CASSMDRDYEQYF.

The rearrangement links TRBV7-9 to TRBJ1-4; D possibly corresponds to TRBD1 (6 bases). The V end was cut by 3 bases, the J end by 4 bases, with 21 bases between. The germline gives CDR1 SEHNR, CDR2 FQNEAQ (reference sequence). This CDR3 is 18 amino acids long. In nucleotides, the CDR3 is TGTGCCAGCAGCTTCCCGAGGGGAGGGGGAGAATATAATGAAAAACTGTTTTTT. Translated, it gives CASSFPRGGGEYNEKLFF.

This chain joins TRBV30 and TRBJ2-3, with 11 positions matching TRBD2. Germline-derived CDR1 and CDR2 are GTSNPN and SVGIG (reference sequence). With 3 bases clipped from V and 10 bases from J, the junction kept 12 bases outside the gene matches. This CDR3 is built from 15 residues. CDR3 in DNA: TGTGCCTGGAGCCTTGGGACTAGCGGCAGTGGATCGCAGTATTTT. Protein product: CAWSLGTSGSGSQYF. Full variable domain (outside the CDR3, taken from reference TRBV30 and TRBJ2-3): SQTIHQWPATLVQPVGSPLSLECTVEGTSNPNLYWYRQAAGRGLQLLFYSVGIGQISSEVPQNLSASRPQDRQFILSSKKLLLSDSGFYLCAWSLGTSGSGSQYFGPGTRLTVL.

The V and J genes are TRBV5-6 and TRBJ1-6; 11 nucleotides match TRBD1. V shed 4 bases, J shed 8 bases, and the junction held 5 bases outside the gene matches. The CDR3 totals 15 residues. Germline values: CDR1 SGHDT, CDR2 YYEEEE. The CDR3 nucleotides read TGTGCCAGCAGCATTCGGACAGGGGGCGATTCACCCCTCCACTTT. Translated: CASSIRTGGDSPLHF. The full variable domain, rest sourced from reference TRBV5-6 and TRBJ1-6, is DAGVTQSPTHLIKTRGQQVTLRCSPKSGHDTVSWYQQALGQGPQFIFQYYEEEERQRGNFPDRFSGHQFPNYSSELNVNALLLGDSALYLCASSIRTGGDSPLHFGNGTRLTVT.

This clone showed up just once. The J gene is TRBJ2-5, the V gene TRBV4-1; 7 bases align to TRBD1. CDR1 and CDR2 from the germline V gene are MGHRA and YSYEKL. This CDR3 is built from 14 residues. With 1 base clipped from V and 1 base from J, the junction kept 0 bases outside the gene matches. The CDR3 DNA sequence: TGCGCCAGCAGCCAAGGGGACAGCCAAGAGACCCAGTACTTC. Residues: CASSQGDSQETQYF.

This chain joins TRBV18 and TRBJ1-1; no definite D call. The CDR3 totals 14 residues. Trimming pared 1 base from V and 0 bases from J, leaving 6 bases between. From germline, CDR1 is KGHSH and CDR2 LQKENI. The DNA of the CDR3 is TGTGCCAGCTCACCACTAGTCTTGAACACTGAAGCTTTCTTT. As protein: CASSPLVLNTEAFF.

The chain employs TRBV9 and TRBJ2-2, with TRBD2 matching 11 bases. The J segment lost 4 bases and the V segment lost 4 bases, leaving 18 bases of the junction unmatched. Germline values: CDR1 SGDLS, CDR2 YYNGEE. The CDR3 is 20 amino acids. The CDR3 nucleotides read TGTGCCAGCAGCCCCCGTTGGCTTATAGCGGGGGGGACTTCCACCGGGGAGCTGTTTTTT. Translated, it gives CASSPRWLIAGGTSTGELFF.

This clone was observed a single time. V usage is TRBV6-4 and J usage is TRBJ2-2; 12 nucleotides match TRBD2. This CDR3 contains 18 residues. Germline CDR1 reads MRHNA; CDR2 reads SNTAGT. Trimming cost V 6 bases and J 2 bases; bases outside gene matches: 10. The CDR3 protein is CASSRTSGVVLNTGELFF. The CDR3 nucleotides read TGTGCCAGCAGCCGGACTAGCGGGGTCGTTCTTAACACCGGGGAGCTGTTTTTT.

The chain has TRBV2 and TRBJ2-3, with 8 positions matching TRBD2. Germline V gene sequence: CDR1 SNHLY, CDR2 FYNNEI. The CDR3 has 14 residues. After removal of 4 bases from V and 4 bases from J, the junction contained 4 bases not matched to a gene. CDR3 coding DNA: TGTGCCAGCAGTGCGGGGGGGCGCCCAGATACGCAGTATTTT. Translating it yields CASSAGGRPDTQYF. The full variable domain, its missing parts supplied by reference TRBV2 and TRBJ2-3, is EPEVTQTPSHQVTQMGQEVILRCVPISNHLYFYWYRQILGQKVEFLVSFYNNEISEKSEIFDDQFSVERPDGSNFTLKIRSTKLEDSAMYFCASSAGGRPDTQYFGPGTRLTVL.

V and J are TRBV5-1 and TRBJ2-2; D might be TRBD2 (6 bases). This CDR3 spans 13 amino acids. Germline V CDR1 and CDR2: SGHRS, YFSETQ. The V end was cut by 0 bases, the J end by 7 bases, with 7 bases between. CDR3 protein: CASSLEGGGELFF. As DNA, the CDR3 is TGCGCCAGCAGCTTGGAGGGAGGCGGGGAGCTGTTTTTT.